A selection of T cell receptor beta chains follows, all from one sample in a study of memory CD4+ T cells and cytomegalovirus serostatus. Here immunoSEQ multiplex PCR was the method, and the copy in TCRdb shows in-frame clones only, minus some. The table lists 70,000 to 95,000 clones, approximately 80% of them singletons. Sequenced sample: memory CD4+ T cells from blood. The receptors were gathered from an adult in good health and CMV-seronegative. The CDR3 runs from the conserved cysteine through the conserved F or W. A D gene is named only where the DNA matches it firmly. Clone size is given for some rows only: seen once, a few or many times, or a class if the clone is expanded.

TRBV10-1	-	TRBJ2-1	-	TGCGCCAGCAGAGGGGACGGCCGTCGGGACAATGAGCAGTTCTTC	CASRGDGRRDNEQFF
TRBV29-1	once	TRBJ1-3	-	TGCAGCGTCGTTAGAGGGGTAGGAAACACCATATATTTT	CSVVRGVGNTIYF
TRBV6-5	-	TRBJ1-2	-	TGTGCCAGCAGTAGCCGGGACATCAATGGCTACACCTTC	CASSSRDINGYTF
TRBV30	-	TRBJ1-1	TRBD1	TGTGCCTGGAGTGTACTCAGGGGGGCTGAAGCTTTCTTT	CAWSVLRGAEAFF
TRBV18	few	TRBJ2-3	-	TGTGCCAGCTCGCAAACAGGGGGGGTCACAGATACGCAGTATTTT	CASSQTGGVTDTQYF
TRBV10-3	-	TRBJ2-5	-	TGTGCCATCAGTGACGTGGTGGCAGGGAAAGAGACCCAGTACTTC	CAISDVVAGKETQYF
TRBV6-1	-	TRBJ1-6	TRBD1	TGTGCCAGCAGTGAGACTACCGGGACAGGCCAGCGCAATAATTCACCCCTCCACTTT	CASSETTGTGQRNNSPLHF
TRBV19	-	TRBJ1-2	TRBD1	TGTGCCAGTAGTACGTCCGGGACAGGGGGATGGTACTATGGCTACACCTTC	CASSTSGTGGWYYGYTF
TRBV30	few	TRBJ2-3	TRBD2	TGTGCCTGGAGTGTGGGGGGGGGCACAGATACGCAGTATTTT	CAWSVGGGTDTQYF
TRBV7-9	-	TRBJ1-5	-	TGTGCCAGCAGCTTAGGGGTAAGGGGCAATCAGCCCCAGCATTTT	CASSLGVRGNQPQHF
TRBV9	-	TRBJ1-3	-	TGTGCCAGCAGCCTTACCTTGGGGCTAGGAAACACCATATATTTT	CASSLTLGLGNTIYF
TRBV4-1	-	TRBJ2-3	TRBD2	TGCGCCAGCAGCCGAAACTCGGGGGGGCGCACAGATACGCAGTATTTT	CASSRNSGGRTDTQYF
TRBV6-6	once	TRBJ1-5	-	TGTGCCAGCAGACCAGATGGCAATCAGCCCCAGCATTTT	CASRPDGNQPQHF
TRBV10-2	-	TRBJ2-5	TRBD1	TGCGCCAGCAGACCGGGACAGGGGACGGAGACCCAGTACTTC	CASRPGQGTETQYF
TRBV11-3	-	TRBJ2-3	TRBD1	TGTGCCAGCAGCTTGGGACAGGAGTTCACAGATACGCAGTATTTT	CASSLGQEFTDTQYF
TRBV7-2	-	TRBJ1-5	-	TGTGCCAGCAGCTTGACCCCCTATCAGCCCCAGCATTTT	CASSLTPYQPQHF
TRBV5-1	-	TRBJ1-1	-	TGCGCCAGCAGCTCCCAGGCGAACACTGAAGCTTTCTTT	CASSSQANTEAFF
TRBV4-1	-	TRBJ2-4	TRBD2	TGCGCCAGCAGCCAAGTTCTAGCGGGGCTGCGGCTAGCCAAAAACATTCAGTACTTC	CASSQVLAGLRLAKNIQYF
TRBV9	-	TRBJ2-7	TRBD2	TGTGCCAGCAGCGTCGGGACTAACTCCTACGAGCAGTACTTC	CASSVGTNSYEQYF
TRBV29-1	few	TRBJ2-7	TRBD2	TGCAGCGTTGCTACTAGCGGGGGGTCCTACGAGCAGTACTTC	CSVATSGGSYEQYF
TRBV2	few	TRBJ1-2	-	TGTGCCAGCCGACCTGAGGGGGGGTTGGGCTACACCTTC	CASRPEGGLGYTF
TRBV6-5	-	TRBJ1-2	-	TGTGCCAGCAGTTCCATAACAGAAGTCTATGGCTACACCTTC	CASSSITEVYGYTF
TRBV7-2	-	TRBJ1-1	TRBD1	TGTGCCAGCAGCTTAGTCCAGGGGGAGGCTTTCTTT	CASSLVQGEAFF
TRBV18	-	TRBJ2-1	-	TGTGCCAGCTCACCACAGGATATATTGTTCTTC	CASSPQDILFF
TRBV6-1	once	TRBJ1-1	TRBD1	TGTGCCAGCAGTGGGGGGGGGACAGCGACCACTGAAGCTTTCTTT	CASSGGGTATTEAFF
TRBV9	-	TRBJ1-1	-	TGTGCCAGCAGCGCCTATACGCCGGGGGCGAACACTGAAGCTTTCTTT	CASSAYTPGANTEAFF
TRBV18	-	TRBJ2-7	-	TGTGCCAGCTCCCCCACAGGATACGAGCAGTACTTC	CASSPTGYEQYF
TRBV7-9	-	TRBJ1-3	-	TGTGCCAGCAGCCCCCCTTGGTCTTCTGGAAACACCATATATTTT	CASSPPWSSGNTIYF
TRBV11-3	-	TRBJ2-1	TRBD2	TGTGCCAGCAGCCCTGGGGCGGGGGACTCCTACAATGAGCAGTTCTTC	CASSPGAGDSYNEQFF
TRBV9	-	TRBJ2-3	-	TGTGCCAGCAGCGTAGACACAAGCACAGATACGCAGTATTTT	CASSVDTSTDTQYF
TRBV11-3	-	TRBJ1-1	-	TGTGCCAGCAGCTTAACAGGAACGGGGACTGAAGCTTTCTTT	CASSLTGTGTEAFF
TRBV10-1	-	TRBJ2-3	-	TGCGCCAGCAGTGATGGCGGGGTAACAGATACGCAGTATTTT	CASSDGGVTDTQYF
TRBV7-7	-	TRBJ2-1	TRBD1	TGTGCTAGCAGCTCAAGTCCCGGGACAGGGACAGAGGTCTTC	CASSSSPGTGTEVF
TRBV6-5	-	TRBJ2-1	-	TGTGCCAGCACCCCCCCCGCCGGTGAGCAGTTCTTC	CASTPPAGEQFF
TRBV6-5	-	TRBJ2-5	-	TGTGCCAGCAGCTCCCTAGCTGGAGGTGTAAAGACCCAGTACTTC	CASSSLAGGVKTQYF
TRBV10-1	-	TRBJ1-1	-	TGCGCCAGCAGTGGCGAGGCGACTGAAGCTTTCTTT	CASSGEATEAFF
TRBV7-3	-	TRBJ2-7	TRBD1	TGTGCCAGCAGCGTTACCGGGACAGCCTACGAGCAGTACTTC	CASSVTGTAYEQYF
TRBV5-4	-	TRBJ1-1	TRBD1	TGTGCCAGCAGCCCACAACAGGGGGGTCGGGGCACTGAAGCTTTCTTT	CASSPQQGGRGTEAFF
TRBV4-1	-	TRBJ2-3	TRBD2	TGCGCCAGCAGTCAATTTAGCGGGGGATTCGCAGATACGCAGTATTTT	CASSQFSGGFADTQYF
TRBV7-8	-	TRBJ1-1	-	TGTGCCAGCAGCCTTCTGGCCCTGAACACTGAAGCTTTCTTT	CASSLLALNTEAFF
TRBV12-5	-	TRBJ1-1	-	TGTGCTAGTGTCTTTTTTGCAAGCACTGAAGCTTTCTTT	CASVFFASTEAFF
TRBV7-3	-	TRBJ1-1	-	TGTGCCAGCAGCCCCCACATGAACACTGAAGCTTTCTTT	CASSPHMNTEAFF
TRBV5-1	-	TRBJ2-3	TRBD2	TGCGCCAGCAGCTTGGTGGCGGGGGGAGCAGATACGCAGTATTTT	CASSLVAGGADTQYF
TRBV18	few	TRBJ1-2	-	TGTGCCAGCTCACTTCTTACAGGGAAAGGCTACACCTTC	CASSLLTGKGYTF
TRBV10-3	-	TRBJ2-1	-	TGTGCCATCAGTGAAAGGGACCCCGCTTACGGTGAGCAGTTCTTC	CAISERDPAYGEQFF